One sample yielded the 24 T cell receptor beta chains listed below, sequenced in a study of OX40 agonist ivuxolimab in advanced cancers. Measured with immunoSEQ multiplex PCR; TCRdb has only the in-frame clones, and not every one. Among tens of thousands of clones, 80% were seen once, and the ten largest hold 1.2%. The sample here was CD4+ or CD8+ T cells sorted from blood, taken in a trial of the OX40 agonist ivuxolimab. Source of these receptors: an adult with an advanced solid tumor such as melanoma, head and neck, liver or kidney cancer.

The chain has TRBV7-2 and TRBJ2-1; TRBD2 matches 12 bases. Trimming at V came to 1 base and at J to 6 bases, leaving 10 bases not matched to a gene. Germline CDR1 SGHTA, CDR2 FQGNSA. The CDR3 is 18 residues long. The CDR3 reads CASSLVPSGGAFVNEQFF. The CDR3 coding sequence is TGTGCCAGCAGCTTAGTTCCTAGCGGGGGGGCGTTCGTCAATGAGCAGTTCTTC.

This chain uses TRBV11-2 with TRBJ2-5, with TRBD1 matching over 12 bases. This CDR3 contains 15 residues. Germline assignment: CDR1 SGHAT and CDR2 FQNNGV. The trim removed 5 bases at V and 4 bases at J, leaving 5 bases unmatched. Here the CDR3 DNA reads TGTGCCAGCAGCATTGGGACAGGGGGCGGAGAGACCCAGTACTTC. Its protein product is CASSIGTGGGETQYF.

The chain has TRBV7-8 and TRBJ2-6; no clear D. V was pared by 5 bases and J by 0 bases, with 5 bases between. The germline gives CDR1 SGHVS, CDR2 FQNEAQ. CDR3 length: 14 residues. Here the CDR3 DNA reads TGTGCCAGCAGCCCGGACTCTGGGGCCAACGTCCTGACTTTC. It is translated as CASSPDSGANVLTF.

This clone was picked up a small number of times. The J gene is TRBJ1-1, the V gene TRBV7-9; TRBD1 might be the D (5 bases). V lost 4 bases to trimming and J lost 2 bases, with 8 bases between them. Germline V CDR1 and CDR2: SEHNR, FQNEAQ (reference sequence). This CDR3 region has 13 residues. CDR3 sequence (DNA): TGTGCCAGCAGCTCAGGGAGAAACACTGAAGCTTTCTTT. Translated, it gives CASSSGRNTEAFF.

This chain joins TRBV27 and TRBJ2-2; D is perhaps TRBD1 (7 bases). The CDR3 runs to 16 residues. CDR1 is MNHEY, CDR2 SMNVEV, per germline (reference sequence). V gave up 3 bases and J gave up 7 bases, with 18 bases separating them. CDR3 residues: CASSLRRGVMIGELFF. CDR3 in DNA: TGTGCCAGCAGTTTGCGCAGGGGGGTTATGATCGGGGAGCTGTTTTTT.

The chain couples TRBV20-1 to TRBJ1-2; no definite D call. The CDR3 totals 9 residues. CDR1 is DFQATT and CDR2 is SNEGSKA in the germline V gene (reference sequence). The CDR3 coding sequence is TGCTCGACCGCCTATGGCTACACCTTC. Translating it yields CSTAYGYTF.

The gene calls are TRBV27 and TRBJ1-1; D call uncertain. This CDR3 is 12 amino acids long. CDR1 and CDR2 from the germline V gene are MNHEY and SMNVEV (reference sequence). V dropped 6 bases and J dropped 8 bases, with 13 bases sitting between them. The CDR3 region has the DNA TGTGCCAGCAGCCAACCGGGGTCCGAAGCTTTCTTT. Amino acid sequence: CASSQPGSEAFF.

The V and J genes are TRBV19 and TRBJ2-7, with D maybe TRBD2 (5 bases). V gave up 4 bases and J gave up 0 bases, with 22 bases separating them. CDR1 is LNHDA, CDR2 SQIVND, per germline (reference sequence). This CDR3 spans 18 amino acids. This chain's CDR3 is CASSKETPAPGNSYEQYF. The CDR3 DNA sequence: TGTGCCAGTAGTAAAGAGACCCCCGCCCCGGGGAACTCCTACGAGCAGTACTTC.

V is TRBV5-6 and J is TRBJ2-7, with 8 bases matching TRBD1. In germline, CDR1 is SGHDT, CDR2 YYEEEE. The length of the CDR3 is 13 residues. J was trimmed by 5 bases and V by 2 bases; bases with no gene match: 3. The CDR3, as DNA: TGTGCCAGCAGCTTTCGGGACAGGCACGAGCAGTACTTC. Protein: CASSFRDRHEQYF. Filled out from reference TRBV5-6 and TRBJ2-7, the complete variable domain reads DAGVTQSPTHLIKTRGQQVTLRCSPKSGHDTVSWYQQALGQGPQFIFQYYEEEERQRGNFPDRFSGHQFPNYSSELNVNALLLGDSALYLCASSFRDRHEQYFGPGTRLTVT.

The chain has TRBV27 and TRBJ2-5, with D possibly TRBD1 on 9 matching bases. The CDR3 runs 15 residues. Germline CDR1 is MNHEY and CDR2 is SMNVEV (reference sequence). Trimming pared 6 bases from V and 5 bases from J, leaving 19 bases between. The CDR3: CASRVTGGGGETQYF. CDR3 DNA sequence: TGTGCCAGCAGGGTCACAGGGGGCGGGGGGGAGACCCAGTACTTC.

The rearrangement joins TRBV7-7 to TRBJ1-1; 7 nucleotides align to TRBD1. Germline CDR1 reads SSHAT; CDR2 reads FNYEAQ (reference sequence). J lost 1 base, V lost 5 bases, and 7 bases had no gene match. The CDR3 runs to 15 residues. As DNA, the CDR3 is TGTGCCAGCAGCCCAGAGGAGGGGGCGAACACTGAAGCTTTCTTT. Translating it yields CASSPEEGANTEAFF. Drawing the rest from reference TRBV7-7 and TRBJ1-1, the complete variable domain is GAGVSQSPRYKVTKRGQDVTLRCDPISSHATLYWYQQALGQGPEFLTYFNYEAQPDKSGLPSDRFSAERPEGSISTLTIQRTEQRDSAMYRCASSPEEGANTEAFFGQGTRLTVV.

CDR3 in DNA: TGTGCCTGGAGTCAGACTACATTACAGGGACCCGCGGCAGGCTACACCTTC. This sequence encodes CAWSQTTLQGPAAGYTF. V usage is TRBV30 and J usage is TRBJ1-2, with D maybe TRBD1 (6 bases). Trimming removed 2 bases from V and 8 bases from J, with 27 bases in between. CDR3 length: 17 residues. Germline assignment: CDR1 GTSNPN and CDR2 SVGIG (reference sequence).

J is TRBJ1-2 and V is TRBV5-1, with D maybe TRBD1 (5 bases). The CDR3 sequence is 15 residues long. V dropped 4 bases and J dropped 4 bases, with 17 bases sitting between them. Per the germline V gene, CDR1 is SGHRS and CDR2 is YFSETQ. This chain's CDR3 is CASSPGVGGSYGYTF. The DNA of the CDR3 is TGCGCCAGCAGCCCGGGGGTTGGCGGGAGCTATGGCTACACCTTC.

J is TRBJ2-5 and V is TRBV5-1; D might be TRBD1 (6 bases). Germline V gives CDR1 SGHRS, CDR2 YFSETQ. The length of the CDR3 is 15 residues. V shed 0 bases and J shed 3 bases, with 12 bases lying between them. CDR3 sequence reads: CASSLGGAGEETQYF. The CDR3 DNA reads as TGCGCCAGCAGCTTGGGTGGGGCAGGGGAAGAGACCCAGTACTTC.

This rearrangement joins TRBV9 to TRBJ2-1; 11 bases fit TRBD2. From germline, CDR1 is SGDLS and CDR2 YYNGEE. Trimming removed 1 base from V and 7 bases from J; junction bases left unmatched: 4. The CDR3 totals 15 residues. CDR3 coding DNA: TGTGCCAGCAGCGTAAACCCTAGCGGGGGGAATGAGCAGTTCTTC. Residues: CASSVNPSGGNEQFF.

The V call is TRBV10-1, the J call TRBJ2-7; D perhaps matches TRBD2 (6 bases). The CDR3 runs to 14 residues. CDR1 and CDR2 (germline): WNHNN, SYGVQD (reference sequence). The V gene lost 2 bases and the J gene lost 0 bases, with 8 bases spanning the gap. CDR3 in amino acids: CASSERGSSYEQYF. CDR3 nucleotides: TGCGCCAGCAGTGAGCGGGGGAGCTCCTACGAGCAGTACTTC.

This clone was found a few times. The chain combines TRBV6-1 with TRBJ1-5; unclear D gene. The CDR3 contains 14 residues. CDR1 MNHNS and CDR2 SASEGT come from the germline V gene. V gave up 7 bases and J gave up 1 base, with 11 bases separating them. Here the CDR3 DNA reads TGTGCCAGCACCGAATGGTTAAGCAATCAGCCCCAGCATTTT. Its translation is CASTEWLSNQPQHF.

This chain joins TRBV7-8 and TRBJ2-2, with D perhaps TRBD1 (6 bases). The CDR3 is made up of 15 amino acids. Germline values: CDR1 SGHVS, CDR2 FQNEAQ. V lost 5 bases and J 4 bases, leaving 14 bases between the germline ends. CDR3 in amino acids: CASSHKQGRTGELFF. In nucleotides, the CDR3 is TGTGCCAGCAGCCATAAACAGGGACGCACCGGGGAGCTGTTTTTT.

V is TRBV5-6 and J is TRBJ1-4; 8 positions match TRBD1. Germline CDR1 and CDR2: SGHDT and YYEEEE. This CDR3 is built from 17 residues. After removal of 0 bases from V and 5 bases from J, the junction contained 9 bases not matched to a gene. The CDR3 nucleotides read TGTGCCAGCAGCTTGGGCCAGGGGGCAGTTGAGAATGAAAAACTGTTTTTT. Translation: CASSLGQGAVENEKLFF.

This chain links TRBV7-2 with TRBJ2-1; 7 bases match TRBD1. J gave up 1 base and V 7 bases, and 10 bases lay outside the gene matches. CDR1 and CDR2 from the germline V gene are SGHTA and FQGNSA. The CDR3 extends over 16 amino acids. In nucleotides, the CDR3 is TGTGCCAGCACCGAAGTTTGGACAGGTTCCTACAATGAGCAGTTCTTC. Protein: CASTEVWTGSYNEQFF. Variable domain in full (rest from reference TRBV7-2 and TRBJ2-1): GAGVSQSPSNKVTEKGKDVELRCDPISGHTALYWYRQSLGQGLEFLIYFQGNSAPDKSGLPSDRFSAERTGGSVSTLTIQRTQQEDSAVYLCASTEVWTGSYNEQFFGPGTRLTVL.

This chain links TRBV11-2 with TRBJ1-1; no definite D call. The CDR3 consists of 13 residues. Germline CDR1 reads SGHAT; CDR2 reads FQNNGV. V was trimmed by 0 bases and J by 1 base, leaving 3 bases between them. The DNA for the CDR3 is TGTGCCAGCAGCTTAGACGGGAACACTGAAGCTTTCTTT. It translates to CASSLDGNTEAFF.

This chain connects TRBV11-3 to TRBJ2-3; D remains ambiguous. V was pared by 4 bases and J by 4 bases, with 3 bases between. The germline V gene has CDR1 SGHNT and CDR2 YENEEA. The CDR3 runs to 11 residues. The CDR3 region is CASSSSDTQYF. The CDR3 DNA reads TGTGCCAGCAGCTCCTCAGATACGCAGTATTTT.

This clone was recorded a few times. The rearrangement links TRBV30 to TRBJ1-1, with D unresolved. Per the germline V gene, CDR1 is GTSNPN and CDR2 is SVGIG (reference sequence). CDR3 size: 12 residues. V dropped 0 bases and J dropped 4 bases, with 6 bases sitting between them. In DNA form, the CDR3 reads TGTGCCTGGAGTGTATGGGGCACTGAAGCTTTCTTT. Its translation: CAWSVWGTEAFF.

This clone appeared a few times. This chain joins TRBV5-1 and TRBJ2-7; TRBD1 matches 8 bases. V dropped 4 bases and J dropped 3; count of bases not matched to a gene: 6. The CDR3 is made up of 14 amino acids. From germline, CDR1 is SGHRS and CDR2 YFSETQ. The CDR3 loop is CASSVYRGSYEQYF. In DNA, the CDR3 is TGCGCCAGCAGCGTCTACAGGGGGAGCTACGAGCAGTACTTC.